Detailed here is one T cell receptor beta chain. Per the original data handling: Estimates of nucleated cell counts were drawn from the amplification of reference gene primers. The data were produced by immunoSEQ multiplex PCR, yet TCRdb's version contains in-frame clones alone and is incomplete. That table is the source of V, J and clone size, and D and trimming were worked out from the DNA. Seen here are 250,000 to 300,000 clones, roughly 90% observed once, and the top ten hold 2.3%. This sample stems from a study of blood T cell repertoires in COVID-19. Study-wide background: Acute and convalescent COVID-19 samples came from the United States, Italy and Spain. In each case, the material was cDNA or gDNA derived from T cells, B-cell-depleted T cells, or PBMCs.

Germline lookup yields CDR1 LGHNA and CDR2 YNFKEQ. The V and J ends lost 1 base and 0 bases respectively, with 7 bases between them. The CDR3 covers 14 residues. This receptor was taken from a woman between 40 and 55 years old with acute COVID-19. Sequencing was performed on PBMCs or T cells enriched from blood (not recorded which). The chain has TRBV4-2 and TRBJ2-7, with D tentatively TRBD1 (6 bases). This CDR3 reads CASSQGDNSYEQYF. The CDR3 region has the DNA TGTGCCAGCAGCCAAGGGGACAACTCCTACGAGCAGTACTTC.